This TCR beta chain appears in the sequencing data of a study of beta chain features in type 1 diabetes. Expressed TCRB transcripts were sequenced, since all the RNA that had been isolated was reverse transcribed. Measured with immunoSEQ multiplex PCR; TCRdb has only the in-frame clones, and not every one. In the table there are more than 120,000 clones, more than 9% of which are singletons. Concerning this clone: The target antigen is unknown.

General observations from the study: Sampled from patients, naive, central memory and Treg TCRB repertoires appeared more similar than those sampled from healthy donors.

Losses at the gene ends were 1 base for V and 7 bases for J; bases not matched to a gene: 3. CDR1 is SEHNR, CDR2 FQNEAQ, per germline (reference sequence). The CDR3 is 14 amino acids. The chain joins TRBV7-9 to TRBJ2-2, with 7 bases aligning to TRBD2. The sequence derives from a man in his late teens or twenties in good health. The sample comprised naive CD4+ T cells from blood. CDR3 protein: CASSLVSGGGELFF. DNA of the CDR3: TGTGCCAGCAGCTTAGTTTCGGGGGGCGGGGAGCTGTTTTTT.